A single sample gave rise to the 19 T cell receptor beta chains below, sequenced in a study of T cells in Graves' hyperthyroidism and ophthalmopathy. RNA transcripts yielded amplified TCR beta CDR3 regions. First-round RT-PCR with HTBI primers amplified the TCR CDR3 region. TCRdb itself ran the multiplex PCR reads through MiXCR, one entry per CDR3 protein. This table holds approximately 610,000 distinct CDR3 sequences, over 15% found once. Sequenced input: blood. The receptors stem from a woman in her late teens or twenties with Graves' hyperthyroidism.

This clonotype was recorded many times. J is TRBJ2-1 and V is TRBV5-1; the D gene is possibly TRBD2 (6 bases). The CDR3 totals 15 residues. V was pared by 4 bases and J by 5 bases, with 16 bases between. The V gene's germline CDR1 is SGHRS and CDR2 YFSETQ. CDR3 sequence (DNA): TGCGCCAGCAGCGAGAAGACGGGACTGCACAATGAGCAGTTCTTC. Translating it yields CASSEKTGLHNEQFF.

CDR3 coding DNA: TGTGCCAGCACTGAGGGACATTCGTACACCTTC. Translated: CASTEGHSYTF. The V and J genes are TRBV12-3 or TRBV12-4 and TRBJ1-2, with D possibly TRBD1 on 6 matching bases. The CDR3 is made up of 11 amino acids. Trimming took 7 bases from V and 11 from J, leaving 14 bases between them.

This clonotype has only a few counts. One end of the junction varies from germline; a read error may be responsible. The chain links TRBV3-1 to TRBJ2-3; TRBD2 aligns across 15 bases. The CDR3 spans 18 residues. Germline V gives CDR1 LGHDT, CDR2 YNNKEL (reference sequence). The CDR3 DNA reads TGTGCCCGCAGCCAGGCGGGACTAGCGGGAGGTGGCACAGATACGCAGTATTTT. Its protein product is CARSQAGLAGGGTDTQYF.

This clonotype appeared many times. The CDR3 region has the DNA TGTGCCAGCACTCCAGGGTTGACCATTCAGTACTTC. Its translation is CASTPGLTIQYF. V gene TRBV2 combines with J gene TRBJ2-4; a weak D match, TRBD1 (5 bases). The CDR3 has 12 residues. The germline gives CDR1 SNHLY, CDR2 FYNNEI. V shed 7 bases and J shed 9 bases, with 13 bases lying between them.

There are many counts of this clonotype. This chain connects TRBV6-1 to TRBJ1-1; no clear D gene. The CDR3 length is 15 residues. V shed 5 bases and J shed 1 base, with 14 bases lying between them. Germline CDR1 reads MNHNS; CDR2 reads SASEGT. The CDR3 reads CASSSTGLRNTEAFF. The DNA for the CDR3 is TGTGCCAGCAGTTCCACGGGGTTACGGAACACTGAAGCTTTCTTT.

This clonotype was picked up many times. CDR3 DNA sequence: TGCGCCAGCAGCTTAGCAGGGGCGGCTGAGCAGTTCTTC. Its protein is CASSLAGAAEQFF. The chain combines TRBV5-1 with TRBJ2-1; weak D call: TRBD1 (6 bases). The CDR3 has 13 residues. V dropped 2 bases and J dropped 9 bases, with 12 bases sitting between them. From germline, CDR1 is SGHRS and CDR2 YFSETQ.

This clonotype came up many times. The rearrangement uses TRBV11-3 and TRBJ2-7, with 12 bases aligning to TRBD2. The CDR3 has 15 residues. The junction had 7 bases not matched to a gene; V was cut back by 5 bases and J by 5 bases. Germline CDR1 SGHNT, CDR2 YENEEA. The CDR3 DNA follows: TGTGCCAGCAGCCCGAGACTAGCGGGGGACCACGAGCAGTACTTC. This codes for CASSPRLAGDHEQYF.

A few counts support this clonotype. The chain carries TRBV5-1 and TRBJ2-3; 7 nucleotides align to TRBD1. Trimming removed 5 bases from V and 2 bases from J; junction bases left unmatched: 11. The CDR3 runs 16 residues. From germline, CDR1 is SGHRS and CDR2 YFSETQ. This chain's CDR3 is CASRKDDRVYTDTQYF. Here the CDR3 DNA reads TGCGCCAGCAGAAAGGACGACAGGGTTTACACAGATACGCAGTATTTT.

This clonotype occurred many times. The J gene is TRBJ2-1, the V gene TRBV29-1; 11 bases are a match to TRBD2. J gave up 4 bases and V 3 bases, and 2 bases lay outside the gene matches. The CDR3 spans 14 residues. Germline CDR1 is SQVTM and CDR2 is ANQGSEA. The CDR3 sequence: CSVDPSGRYNEQFF. The CDR3 nucleotides read TGCAGCGTTGACCCTAGCGGGAGGTACAATGAGCAGTTCTTC.

Notes on this clonotype: A clone one base away is much larger, so this may be a read error. J is TRBJ1-1 and V is TRBV5-4; D is undetermined. The CDR3 spans 16 residues. Looked up from germline, CDR1 is SGHNT and CDR2 is YYREEE (reference sequence). The CDR3 coding sequence is TGTGCCAGCAGCTTTCCAGGCCGCCTTGAGAACACTGAAGCTTACTTT. Translated: CASSFPGRLENTEAYF.

This clonotype has ten or more counts. V usage is TRBV11-2 and J usage is TRBJ2-2, with 10 bases aligning to TRBD2. CDR3 size: 17 residues. Germline V gene lookup returns CDR1 SGHAT and CDR2 FQNNGV. The ends lost 2 bases at V and 0 bases at J; junction bases unmatched: 3. CDR3 DNA sequence: TGTGCCAGCAGCTTACTAGCGGGAGTCCCGAACACCGGGGAGCTGTTTTTT. This codes for CASSLLAGVPNTGELFF.

CDR3 nucleotide sequence: TGTGCCAGCAGCTTAACGCTGGGATCCGCCGGGGAGCTGTTTTTT. Translation: CASSLTLGSAGELFF. The J gene is TRBJ2-2, the V gene TRBV11-2; no reliable D call. V was shortened by 2 bases and J by 6 bases, with 13 bases between the two germline ends. The CDR3 has 15 residues. CDR1 is SGHAT and CDR2 is FQNNGV in the germline V gene. Based on the CDR3 plus reference TRBV11-2 and TRBJ2-2, the full variable domain is EAGVAQSPRYKIIEKRQSVAFWCNPISGHATLYWYQQILGQGPKLLIQFQNNGVVDDSQLPKDRFSAERLKGVDSTLKIQPAKLEDSAVYLCASSLTLGSAGELFFGEGSRLTVL.

The sample holds one count of this clonotype. J is TRBJ1-1 and V is TRBV7-9; 9 bases line up with TRBD1. CDR1 is SEHNR and CDR2 is FQNEAQ in the germline V gene (reference sequence). Trimming removed 0 bases from V and 4 bases from J; junction bases left unmatched: 6. The length of the CDR3 is 16 residues. CDR3 amino acids: CASSLATGGKGTEAFF. CDR3 coding DNA: TGTGCCAGCAGCTTAGCGACAGGGGGGAAGGGCACTGAAGCTTTCTTT.

This clonotype was seen more than once but under ten times. The J gene is TRBJ1-1, the V gene TRBV19; D unresolved. Trimming pared 3 bases from V and 2 bases from J, leaving 13 bases between. CDR1 LNHDA and CDR2 SQIVND come from the germline V gene (reference sequence). There are 15 residues in the CDR3. CDR3 residues: CASSITPGRNTEAFF. The DNA for the CDR3 is TGTGCCAGTAGTATCACCCCTGGAAGAAACACTGAAGCTTTCTTT.

This clonotype was observed at least ten times. This sequence joins TRBV20-1 and TRBJ2-1; TRBD2 aligns across 10 bases. Germline-derived CDR1 and CDR2 are DFQATT and SNEGSKA (reference sequence). The CDR3 length is 14 residues. Germline trimming cut 7 bases from V and 7 bases from J; bases unmatched to any gene: 10. CDR3 DNA: TGCAGTGTTTTCAGCGGGGGGGCTCGAAATGAGCAGTTCTTC. It is translated as CSVFSGGARNEQFF.

This clonotype was recorded a few times. The chain joins TRBV28 to TRBJ1-5; D is possibly TRBD1 (6 bases). CDR1 is MDHEN, CDR2 SYDVKM, per germline. Trimming pared 7 bases from V and 3 bases from J, leaving 13 bases between. The CDR3 covers 14 residues. CDR3 region: CASTQWGPNQPQHF. The DNA for the CDR3 is TGTGCCAGCACGCAGTGGGGGCCCAATCAGCCCCAGCATTTT.

This clonotype appeared many times. V gene TRBV20-1 combines with J gene TRBJ1-1, with 8 nucleotides matching TRBD1. CDR1 is DFQATT and CDR2 is SNEGSKA in the germline V gene (reference sequence). The CDR3 totals 14 residues. J was trimmed by 2 bases and V by 2 bases; bases with no gene match: 4. CDR3 DNA: TGCAGTGCTAGAAGGACAGGGATTAACACTGAAGCTTTCTTT. It specifies CSARRTGINTEAFF.

This clonotype was picked up many times. This sequence joins TRBV12-3 or TRBV12-4 and TRBJ1-4; 9 bases align to TRBD1. The V segment lost 3 bases and the J segment 5 bases; nucleotides outside the gene matches: 7. This CDR3 has 16 residues. CDR3 nucleotides: TGTGCCAGCAGTTTGCGGACCGGGACAGGGAATGAAAAACTGTTTTTT. As protein: CASSLRTGTGNEKLFF.

The chain carries TRBV7-2 and TRBJ2-1; D may be TRBD2 (5 bases). CDR1 and CDR2 (germline): SGHTA, FQGNSA. The CDR3 length is 11 residues. Trimming pared 6 bases from V and 12 bases from J, leaving 12 bases between. CDR3 DNA: TGTGCCAGCAGGGACTCTAGGGCGCAGTTCTTC. This gives the protein CASRDSRAQFF. The variable domain in full, completed from reference TRBV7-2 and TRBJ2-1, reads GAGVSQSPSNKVTEKGKDVELRCDPISGHTALYWYRQSLGQGLEFLIYFQGNSAPDKSGLPSDRFSAERTGGSVSTLTIQRTQQEDSAVYLCASRDSRAQFFGPGTRLTVL.